This is a list of T cell receptor beta chains from one sample in a study of blood T cell repertoires in COVID-19. This table comes from immunoSEQ multiplex PCR, and its TCRdb copy is limited to in-frame clones, with some not included. This table holds around 300,000 clones, 88% found once. Sequencing input: PBMCs or T cells enriched from blood (not recorded which). These receptor sequences come from a woman aged 55-70 years in a cohort exposed to, infected with or recovered from COVID-19 (not recorded which). CDR3s include the opening cysteine and the closing phenylalanine or tryptophan. The order of the fields is D gene, clone size, V gene, J gene, CDR3 DNA, CDR3 protein. The D gene is left open where the match is weak. Size is omitted from some rows. Given values are once, few, many or a class for expanded clones.

-	-	TRBV7-9	TRBJ2-1	TGTGCCAGCAGCTTAGGGACGGTGGGAGATGAGCAGTTCTTC	CASSLGTVGDEQFF
TRBD1	-	TRBV7-3	TRBJ2-1	TGTGCCAGCAGCCAGGGGACAGGGGGCTACAATGAGCAGTTCTTC	CASSQGTGGYNEQFF
TRBD1	-	TRBV19	TRBJ2-7	TGTGCCAGTAGTGTCCCCGGGACAGTCTACGAGCAGTACTTC	CASSVPGTVYEQYF
TRBD2	-	TRBV24-1	TRBJ2-1	TGTGCCACCAGTGATTTGGAAAGACTAGCGGGAGATCCCAATGAGCAGTTCTTC	CATSDLERLAGDPNEQFF
TRBD1	-	TRBV28	TRBJ1-5	TGTGCCAGCAGTTTGAGGCGACAGGGAATGGGCAATCAGCCCCAGCATTTT	CASSLRRQGMGNQPQHF
-	once	TRBV23-1	TRBJ1-2	TGCGCCAGCTACTACTATGGCTACACCTTC	CASYYYGYTF
TRBD1	-	TRBV5-1	TRBJ2-2	TGCGCCAGCAGCCCCAGACAGGGTACTTCGCGGGAGCTGTTTTTT	CASSPRQGTSRELFF
-	once	TRBV7-8	TRBJ2-1	TGTGCCAGCAGCCCTATGTCGATAGTCTACAATGAGCAGTTCTTC	CASSPMSIVYNEQFF
-	-	TRBV11-2	TRBJ1-5	TGTGCCAGCAGCTACGACAGAAATCAGCCCCAGCATTTT	CASSYDRNQPQHF
-	-	TRBV11-2	TRBJ2-2	TGTGCCAGCAGTCAGTCCAACACCGGGGAGCTGTTTTTT	CASSQSNTGELFF
TRBD1	-	TRBV5-6	TRBJ2-2	TGTGCCAGCAGCCTCCCGGGACAGGGAAGGGCCGGGGAGCTGTTTTTT	CASSLPGQGRAGELFF
-	-	TRBV18	TRBJ2-2	TGTGCCAGCTCACTTAGCCCCGGGGAGCTGTTTTTT	CASSLSPGELFF
TRBD1	-	TRBV2	TRBJ2-3	TGTGCCAGCTGGGGACAGGGGAAAATCACAGATACGCAGTATTTT	CASWGQGKITDTQYF
TRBD2	-	TRBV4-3	TRBJ2-5	TGCGCCAGCAGCCCACGGGGACTAGCGCGACAAGAGACCCAGTACTTC	CASSPRGLARQETQYF
TRBD2	once	TRBV5-4	TRBJ2-1	TGTGCCAGCACGACTAGCGGGAGCTCCCCAAGAGAGCAGTTCTTC	CASTTSGSSPREQFF
-	-	TRBV18	TRBJ2-7	TGTGCCAGCTCAGACGGACAGTCCTACGAGCAGTACTTC	CASSDGQSYEQYF
TRBD2	-	TRBV4-2	TRBJ2-2	TGTGCCAGCAGCCAAGAGCGGACTAGCGGGAGGTTATTGAACACCGGGGAGCTGTTTTTT	CASSQERTSGRLLNTGELFF
-	-	TRBV30	TRBJ1-1	TGTGCCTGGAGTGTAGAGACAGGCAGCACTGAAGCTTTCTTT	CAWSVETGSTEAFF
TRBD1	-	TRBV7-9	TRBJ1-3	TGTGCCAGCAGCTTCGGACAGGGTAGGAACACCATATATTTT	CASSFGQGRNTIYF
-	-	TRBV4-3	TRBJ2-3	TGCGCCAGCAGCCAAGGCAGGTCAGATACGCAGTATTTT	CASSQGRSDTQYF
TRBD2	-	TRBV28	TRBJ2-3	TGTGCCAGCAGCCTAAGCGGGAGGGATGAAGATACGCAGTATTTT	CASSLSGRDEDTQYF
-	-	TRBV5-1	TRBJ1-1	TGCGCCAGCAGCCTCGGACAGACTGAAGCTTTCTTT	CASSLGQTEAFF
TRBD1	-	TRBV28	TRBJ1-5	TGTGCCAGCAGTTTGACAGGGGGAAGCAATCAGCCCCAGCATTTT	CASSLTGGSNQPQHF
-	-	TRBV27	TRBJ1-2	TGTGCCAGCAGTTTAGCAGGGGAGAACTATGGCTACACCTTC	CASSLAGENYGYTF
-	-	TRBV9	TRBJ1-5	TGTGCCAGCAGCGCAGGAGGGGACCCCCGCCGCCCCCAGCATTTT	CASSAGGDPRRPQHF
-	-	TRBV7-9	TRBJ2-5	TGTGCCGGCACCTCCCTACAGGGTCCTAGTGGGCAGTACTTC	CAGTSLQGPSGQYF
-	once	TRBV5-4	TRBJ2-5	TGTGCCAGCAGCTTGTCAGGGGCCCTCCAAGAGACCCAGTACTTC	CASSLSGALQETQYF